The source of this T cell receptor (beta chain) is a study of molecular identifiers for immune sequencing clone quantification. Study-level points and caveats: It was shown that clones above 20 RNA copies held over 97% of effector molecules, but under 1% in naive cells.

The table lists this clonotype with many counts. The antigen is not known. Naive CD8 T cells were picked out by sorting for CD8+CD4-CCR7+CD45RA+. The V segment lost 3 bases and the J segment 5 bases; nucleotides outside the gene matches: 10. Germline CDR1 SGHRS, CDR2 YFSETQ. CDR3 length: 15 residues. A single record per CDR3 protein comes from TCRdb applying MiXCR to the PCR reads. The table lists 600,000 to 650,000 distinct CDR3 sequences, about 20% of them singletons, with roughly 0.83% in the top ten. This sequence originates from a human donor in good health. Some libraries in this study had Jurkat cell RNA spiked in. Sample: naive CD8+ T cells from blood, with Jurkat cell RNA spiked in. Subset specified: FACS-sorted CD8+CD4-CCR7+CD45RA+ naive T cells. V and J are TRBV5-1 and TRBJ2-7, with 8 bases identical to TRBD1. CDR3 in DNA: TGCGCCAGCAGCTGGACGATTGCAGGGGGCAACGAGCAGTACTTC. Encoded protein: CASSWTIAGGNEQYF.